The rows below give T cell receptor beta chains drawn from one sample of a study of response to subunit inactivated influenza vaccine. A single record per CDR3 protein comes from TCRdb applying MiXCR to the RT-PCR reads. The sample records about 800,000 distinct CDR3 sequences, approximately 22% being singletons. Sequencing used PBMCs from blood, obtained 5 days after vaccination. The receptors were gathered from a man aged 50 to 60 who received an inactivated influenza vaccine. Both conserved end residues are part of each CDR3. The D gene is left open where the match is weak. Clone size appears in some rows only: once, few, many, or a class for an expanded clone.

TRBV20-1	NA	TRBJ2-7	NA	CSAGHFSGDEQYF	TGCAGTGCTGGACATTTTTCGGGCGACGAGCAGTACTTC
TRBV7-9	once	TRBJ1-2	NA	CASRSAGYYGYTF	TGTGCCAGCAGAAGCGCAGGGTACTATGGCTACACCTTC
TRBV10-3	NA	TRBJ2-3	TRBD2	CAISSVGGVGTDTQYF	TGTGCCATCAGTTCCGTGGGAGGGGTGGGCACAGATACGCAGTATTTT
TRBV20-1	many	TRBJ1-4	NA	CSASPGTTNEKLFF	TGCAGTGCTAGTCCGGGGACAACTAATGAAAAACTGTTTTTT
TRBV25-1	once	TRBJ2-1	TRBD2	CASSDLRGVGNEQFF	TGTGCCAGCAGTGACTTACGGGGGGTAGGCAATGAGCAGTTCTTC
TRBV6-1	NA	TRBJ2-7	TRBD1	CASSEATGTGIYEQYF	TGTGCCAGCAGTGAAGCTACCGGGACAGGGATCTACGAGCAGTACTTC
TRBV18	once	TRBJ1-2	NA	CASSPPDRPNYGYTF	TGTGCCAGCTCACCACCCGACAGGCCAAACTATGGCTACACCTTC
TRBV6-2/TRBV6-3	few	TRBJ1-1	NA	CASLRARGTGVTEAFF	TGTGCCAGCCTCAGGGCGCGGGGAACTGGAGTGACTGAAGCTTTCTTT
TRBV12-3/TRBV12-4	many	TRBJ1-5	NA	CASSLGQGSQPQHF	TGTGCCAGCAGTTTGGGGCAGGGAAGTCAGCCCCAGCATTTT
TRBV20-1	NA	TRBJ1-3	NA	CSARGAQTSGNTIYF	TGCAGTGCTAGAGGAGCGCAAACCTCTGGAAACACCATATATTTT
TRBV7-2	NA	TRBJ2-7	NA	CASSLMRVAYEQYF	TGTGCCAGCAGCTTAATGAGGGTTGCCTACGAGCAGTACTTC
TRBV7-9	NA	TRBJ2-7	TRBD1	CASSTRQGITYEQYF	TGTGCCAGCAGCACCCGACAGGGAATCACCTACGAGCAGTACTTC
TRBV6-5	NA	TRBJ2-3	TRBD2	CASSSRLAVATDTQYF	TGTGCCAGCAGTTCCCGACTAGCGGTAGCAACAGATACGCAGTATTTT
TRBV25-1	many	TRBJ2-4	TRBD2	CASSVAGGVDIQYF	TGTGCCAGCAGCGTAGCGGGGGGGGTGGACATTCAGTACTTC